A single T cell receptor (beta chain) is shown here with its context. PCR primers comprised 60 Vbeta and 13 Jbeta primers. Profiled with immunoSEQ multiplex PCR; TCRdb holds only in-frame clones, not every one. The sample has about 130,000 clones, 85% seen once. This sample was included in a study of cytomegalovirus exposure and HLA in healthy donors. The receptor's source is a woman in her twenties or thirties in good health and CMV-seropositive. Sequencing used PBMCs.

CDR3 in DNA: TGCGCCAGCAGCTTGGCGACAATTATCGGGGAGCTGTTTTTT. It specifies CASSLATIIGELFF. The rearrangement joins TRBV5-1 to TRBJ2-2, with D unresolved. Germline-derived CDR1 and CDR2 are SGHRS and YFSETQ. The CDR3 is 14 residues long. Trimming left V 0 bases short and J 7 bases short, with 10 bases between.